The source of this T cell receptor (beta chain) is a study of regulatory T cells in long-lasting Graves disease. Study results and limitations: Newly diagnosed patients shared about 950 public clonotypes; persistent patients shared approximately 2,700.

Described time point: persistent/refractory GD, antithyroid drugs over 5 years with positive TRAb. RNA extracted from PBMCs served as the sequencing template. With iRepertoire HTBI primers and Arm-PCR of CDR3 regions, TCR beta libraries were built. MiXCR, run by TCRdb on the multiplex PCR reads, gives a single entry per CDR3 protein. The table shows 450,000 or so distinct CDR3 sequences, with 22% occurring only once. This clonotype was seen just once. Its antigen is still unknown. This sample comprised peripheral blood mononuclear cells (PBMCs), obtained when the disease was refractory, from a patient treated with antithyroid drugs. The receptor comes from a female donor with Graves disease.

CDR3 DNA: TGCAGTGCTAGTCCCGTGACCTATGGCTACACCTTC. Its protein is CSASPVTYGYTF. The chain has TRBV20-1 and TRBJ1-2, with D hard to call. The CDR3 runs to 12 residues. V was cut by 3 bases and J by 4 bases, with 9 bases left in between. Germline values: CDR1 DFQATT, CDR2 SNEGSKA (reference sequence).